A single sample is the source of the 10 T cell receptor beta chains below, sequenced in a study of OX40 agonist ivuxolimab in advanced cancers. Some clones are missing from TCRdb's copy, which holds only in-frame ones; the method was immunoSEQ multiplex PCR. Found here are some 40,000 clones, about 90% of them singletons; the top ten hold around 29%. The source material was CD4+ or CD8+ T cells sorted from blood, sampled in a trial of the OX40 agonist ivuxolimab. These receptors were obtained from an adult with an advanced solid tumor such as melanoma, head and neck, liver or kidney cancer.

The chain combines TRBV10-2 with TRBJ2-1; D possibly corresponds to TRBD2 (6 bases). This CDR3 spans 12 amino acids. The germline V gene encodes CDR1 WSHSY and CDR2 SAAADI. Between the trimmed V and J ends, which lost 8 bases and 10 bases, there was a span of 15 bases. The CDR3 loop is CASGDWGREQFF. The CDR3 DNA is TGCGCCAGCGGGGACTGGGGACGGGAGCAGTTCTTC.

This clone was counted a single time. This rearrangement joins TRBV5-5 to TRBJ2-7, with 7 bases identical to TRBD1. The CDR3 sequence is 14 residues long. Germline CDR1 reads SGHKS; CDR2 reads YYEKEE (reference sequence). Trimming cost V 2 bases and J 4 bases; bases outside gene matches: 6. DNA for the CDR3: TGTGCCAGCAGCTTTCAGGGGGTGAATTACGAGCAGTACTTC. This translates into CASSFQGVNYEQYF.

CDR3 sequence reads: CASSYGLAGMREQFF. The CDR3 DNA is TGTGCCAGCAGTTACGGGCTAGCGGGTATGCGGGAGCAGTTCTTC. The chain links TRBV6-5 to TRBJ2-1; 8 bases are a match to TRBD2. Per germline, CDR1 MNHEY and CDR2 SVGAGI. The V segment lost 2 bases and the J segment 10 bases; nucleotides outside the gene matches: 10. The CDR3 is made up of 15 amino acids.

The V gene is TRBV10-3, the J gene TRBJ2-7; D not resolved. Trimming removed 6 bases at V and 3 bases at J, with 12 bases between. CDR1 is ENHRY and CDR2 is SYGVKD in the germline V gene. The CDR3 consists of 13 residues. The CDR3 sequence: CAIRSERSYEQYF. CDR3 in DNA: TGTGCCATCAGGTCGGAGAGGAGCTACGAGCAGTACTTC.

This chain links TRBV28 with TRBJ2-3; D gene ambiguous. Looked up from germline, CDR1 is MDHEN and CDR2 is SYDVKM. V was pared by 7 bases and J by 3 bases, with 17 bases between. This CDR3 is built from 15 residues. The CDR3 bases are TGTGCCAGCATCTCACGACAAGGCCAAACAGATACGCAGTATTTT. Translating gives CASISRQGQTDTQYF. The variable domain in full, completed from reference TRBV28 and TRBJ2-3, reads DVKVTQSSRYLVKRTGEKVFLECVQDMDHENMFWYRQDPGLGLRLIYFSYDVKMKEKGDIPEGYSVSREKKERFSLILESASTNQTSMYLCASISRQGQTDTQYFGPGTRLTVL.

The chain links TRBV9 to TRBJ2-1; the D gene is possibly TRBD2 (5 bases). Germline CDR1 and CDR2: SGDLS and YYNGEE. With 0 bases removed from V and 0 bases from J, the gap between germline ends came to 13 bases. This CDR3 has 17 amino acids. CDR3 region: CASSVESGTSSYNEQFF. CDR3 coding DNA: TGTGCCAGCAGCGTAGAGTCGGGCACTAGCTCCTACAATGAGCAGTTCTTC.

The chain carries TRBV28 and TRBJ2-7, with 7 bases matching TRBD1. V trimming: 5 bases; J trimming: 5 bases; junction bases outside the gene matches: 12. The CDR3 extends over 15 amino acids. Per the germline V gene, CDR1 is MDHEN and CDR2 is SYDVKM. The CDR3 here is CASSTGASLPHEQYF. The CDR3 bases are TGTGCCAGCAGTACAGGGGCCTCCCTCCCCCACGAGCAGTACTTC.

This clone was seen once. The chain combines TRBV29-1 with TRBJ2-3; D unresolved. This CDR3 is built from 13 residues. V gave up 7 bases and J gave up 5 bases, with 16 bases separating them. Germline lookup yields CDR1 SQVTM and CDR2 ANQGSEA. CDR3 amino acids: CSAVAVGLDTQYF. In nucleotides, the CDR3 is TGCAGCGCAGTAGCCGTAGGGCTAGATACGCAGTATTTT.

This clone was counted only a few times. The chain carries TRBV21-1 and TRBJ2-3; whether TRBD2, the table's D call, matches the DNA was not checked. TRBV21-1 constitutes a pseudogene. The CDR3 runs 14 residues. CDR3 sequence: CASSRGLGTDTQYF. DNA of the CDR3: TGTGCCAGCAGCAGGGGACTGGGCACAGATACGCAGTATTTT.

The rearrangement uses TRBV25-1 and TRBJ1-2; no reliable D call. Trimming cost V 3 bases and J 3 bases, with 11 bases left between them. CDR1 and CDR2 from the germline V gene are MGHDK and SYGVNS. The CDR3 extends over 14 amino acids. The CDR3 spells CASSDIGGYYGYTF. The CDR3 nucleotides are TGTGCCAGCAGTGATATAGGCGGCTACTATGGCTACACCTTC.